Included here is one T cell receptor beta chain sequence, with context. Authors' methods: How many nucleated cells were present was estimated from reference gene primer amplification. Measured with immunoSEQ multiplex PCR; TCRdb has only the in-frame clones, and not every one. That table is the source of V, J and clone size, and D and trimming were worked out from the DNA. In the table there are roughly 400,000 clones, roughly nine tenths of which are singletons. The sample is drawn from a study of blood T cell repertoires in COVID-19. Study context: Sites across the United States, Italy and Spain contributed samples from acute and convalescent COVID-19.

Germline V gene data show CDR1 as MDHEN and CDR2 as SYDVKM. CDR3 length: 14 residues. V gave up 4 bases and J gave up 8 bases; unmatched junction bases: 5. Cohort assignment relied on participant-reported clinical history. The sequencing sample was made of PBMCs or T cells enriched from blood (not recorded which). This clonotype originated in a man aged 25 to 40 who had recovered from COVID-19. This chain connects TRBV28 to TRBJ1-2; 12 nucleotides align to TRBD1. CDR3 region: CASSSGTGGYGYTF. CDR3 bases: TGTGCCAGCAGTTCAGGGACAGGGGGCTACGGCTACACCTTC.